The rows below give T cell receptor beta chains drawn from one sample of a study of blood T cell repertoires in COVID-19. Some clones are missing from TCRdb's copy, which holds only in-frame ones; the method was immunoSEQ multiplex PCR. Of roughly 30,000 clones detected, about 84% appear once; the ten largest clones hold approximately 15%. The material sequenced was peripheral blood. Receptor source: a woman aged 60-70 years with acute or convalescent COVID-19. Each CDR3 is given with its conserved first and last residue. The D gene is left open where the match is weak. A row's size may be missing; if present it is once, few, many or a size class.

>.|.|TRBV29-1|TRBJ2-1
CSVGRGNTNEQFF
TGCAGCGTTGGTAGAGGTAATACGAATGAGCAGTTCTTC
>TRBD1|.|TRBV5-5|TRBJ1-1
CASSRRQGAQPTEAFF
TGTGCCAGCAGCCGTAGACAGGGGGCGCAGCCTACTGAAGCTTTCTTT
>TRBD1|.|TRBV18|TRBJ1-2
CASSSTDRVRGYTF
TGTGCCAGCTCGTCAACTGACAGGGTCCGTGGCTACACCTTC
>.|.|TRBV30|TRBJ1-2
CAWSVWGRGGYTF
TGTGCCTGGAGTGTTTGGGGGCGCGGAGGCTACACCTTC
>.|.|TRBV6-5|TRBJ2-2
CASSTGKVGTGELFF
TGTGCCAGCAGTACCGGGAAAGTGGGCACCGGGGAGCTGTTTTTT
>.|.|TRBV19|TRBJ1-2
CASSPRQSDGYTF
TGTGCCAGTAGTCCCAGACAGTCGGATGGCTACACCTTC
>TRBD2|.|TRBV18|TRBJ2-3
CASSRTPGLAGGTDTQYF
TGTGCCAGCTCCCGAACACCTGGACTAGCGGGGGGCACAGATACGCAGTATTTT
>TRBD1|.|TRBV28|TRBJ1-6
CASSFSLHGQGVHF
TGTGCCAGCAGTTTCTCACTTCATGGACAGGGAGTCCACTTT
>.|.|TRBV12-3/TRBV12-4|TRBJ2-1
CASSFFNNEQFF
TGTGCCAGCAGTTTTTTTAACAATGAGCAGTTCTTC
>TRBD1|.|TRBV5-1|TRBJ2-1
CASRSWLGQGYNEQFF
TGCGCCAGCAGATCGTGGTTGGGACAGGGGTACAATGAGCAGTTCTTC
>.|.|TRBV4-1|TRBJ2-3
CASSTHSRSDTQYF
TGCGCCAGCAGCACCCACTCTAGGAGTGATACGCAGTATTTT
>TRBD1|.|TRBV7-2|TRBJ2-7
CASSRRGGQGTYEQYF
TGTGCCAGCAGCCGCAGGGGAGGACAGGGGACGTACGAGCAGTACTTC
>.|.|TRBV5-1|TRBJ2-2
CASRRSSQGTGELFF
TGCGCCAGCAGGCGGTCCAGCCAGGGCACCGGGGAGCTGTTTTTT
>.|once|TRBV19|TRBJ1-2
CASSSVGRYYDGYTF
TGTGCCAGTAGCAGCGTGGGTAGGTACTACGATGGCTACACCTTC
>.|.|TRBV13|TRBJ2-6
CASSEGINVLTF
TGTGCCAGCAGCGAGGGAATTAACGTCCTGACTTTC
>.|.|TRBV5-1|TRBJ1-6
CASRGGGEFRNSPLHF
TGCGCCAGCCGCGGAGGAGGGGAGTTCAGGAATTCACCCCTCCACTTT
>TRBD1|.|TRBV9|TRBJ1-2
CASSEGTAPYYGYTF
TGTGCCAGCAGCGAGGGGACAGCGCCGTACTATGGCTACACCTTC
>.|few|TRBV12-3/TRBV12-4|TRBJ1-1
CASSLRGATEAFF
TGTGCCAGCAGTCTACGGGGAGCCACTGAAGCTTTCTTT
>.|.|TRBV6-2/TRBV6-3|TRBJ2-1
CASSYSIRGGQFF
TGTGCCAGCAGTTACTCGATTAGGGGAGGGCAGTTCTTC
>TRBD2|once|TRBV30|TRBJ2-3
CAWSVLAGAVRTDTQYF
TGTGCCTGGAGTGTACTAGCGGGGGCCGTCCGCACAGATACGCAGTATTTT
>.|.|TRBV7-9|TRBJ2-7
CASSSPWDFYEQYF
TGTGCCAGCAGCTCCCCCTGGGACTTCTACGAGCAGTACTTC
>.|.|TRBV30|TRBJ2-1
CAWRQVGIHNEQFF
TGTGCCTGGAGGCAGGTAGGCATCCACAATGAGCAGTTCTTC
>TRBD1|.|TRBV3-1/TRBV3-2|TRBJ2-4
CASSQGPRGRTKNIQYF
TGTGCCAGCAGCCAAGGCCCCAGGGGGCGCACCAAAAACATTCAGTACTTC
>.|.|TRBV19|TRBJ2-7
CASSISGGPSYEQYF
TGTGCCAGTAGTATATCCGGGGGACCCAGTTACGAGCAGTACTTC
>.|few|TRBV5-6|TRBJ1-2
CASSGEELGGGYTF
TGTGCCAGCAGCGGAGAGGAGCTCGGAGGGGGCTACACCTTC
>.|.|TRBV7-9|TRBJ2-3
CASSSQGPPTDTQYF
TGTGCCAGCAGCTCACAGGGCCCCCCCACAGATACGCAGTATTTT
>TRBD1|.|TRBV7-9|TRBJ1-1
CASSFQGASTEAFF
TGTGCCAGCAGCTTCCAGGGGGCGAGCACTGAAGCTTTCTTT
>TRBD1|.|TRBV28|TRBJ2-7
CASRLQGRAYEQYF
TGTGCCAGCAGACTACAGGGGCGAGCCTACGAGCAGTACTTC
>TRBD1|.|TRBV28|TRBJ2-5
CASRGPGQGKETQYF
TGTGCCAGCAGGGGTCCGGGACAGGGGAAAGAGACCCAGTACTTC
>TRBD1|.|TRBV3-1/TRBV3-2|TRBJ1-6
CASSHLTGVNSPLHF
TGTGCCAGCAGCCACCTGACAGGGGTTAATTCACCCCTCCACTTT
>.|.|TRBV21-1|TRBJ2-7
CASLAREQGYEQYF
TGTGCCAGCCTTGCCCGCGAACAGGGCTACGAGCAGTACTTC
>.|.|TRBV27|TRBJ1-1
CASIKIQGGIAEAFF
TGTGCCAGCATTAAAATACAGGGTGGGATCGCTGAAGCTTTCTTT
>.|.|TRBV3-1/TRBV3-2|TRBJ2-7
CASSQERRGPYEQYF
TGTGCCAGCAGCCAAGAACGGAGGGGTCCCTACGAGCAGTACTTC
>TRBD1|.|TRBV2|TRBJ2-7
CASYRDRLYEQYF
TGTGCCAGTTATCGGGACAGGCTCTACGAGCAGTACTTC
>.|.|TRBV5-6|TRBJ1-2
CASSLGPGGYGYTF
TGTGCCAGCAGCTTGGGACCGGGGGGCTATGGCTACACCTTC
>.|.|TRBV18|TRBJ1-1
CASSPYGVENTEAFF
TGTGCCAGCTCCCCGTACGGGGTGGAGAACACTGAAGCTTTCTTT
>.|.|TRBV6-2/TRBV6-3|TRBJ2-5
CASSQSFFQETQYF
TGTGCCAGCAGCCAATCTTTTTTCCAAGAGACCCAGTACTTC
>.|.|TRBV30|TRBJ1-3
CACTFGGNTIYF
TGTGCCTGCACGTTCGGGGGAAACACCATATATTTT
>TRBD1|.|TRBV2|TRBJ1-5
CASSEAHPGDRGFYAQHF
TGTGCCAGCAGTGAAGCGCATCCCGGGGACAGGGGATTTTACGCCCAGCATTTT
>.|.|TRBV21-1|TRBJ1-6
CASSKGGVGNSSYNSPLHF
TGTGCCAGCAGCAAGGGGGGAGTTGGGAACAGCTCCTATAATTCACCCCTCCACTTT
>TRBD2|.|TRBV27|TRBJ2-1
CASSFEFQTTSGVNNEQFF
TGTGCCAGCAGTTTCGAATTCCAAACGACTAGCGGGGTTAACAATGAGCAGTTCTTC
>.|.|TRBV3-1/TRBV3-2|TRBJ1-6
CASSQDRLSSYNSPLHF
TGTGCCAGCAGCCAAGATCGGTTAAGCTCCTATAATTCACCCCTCCACTTT
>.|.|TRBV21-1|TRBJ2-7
CASSTEEDRGGEQYF
TGTGCCAGCAGCACAGAGGAAGACAGGGGTGGGGAGCAGTACTTC
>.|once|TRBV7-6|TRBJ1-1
CASSLRTAMNTEAFF
TGTGCCAGCAGCCTACGGACAGCCATGAACACTGAAGCTTTCTTT
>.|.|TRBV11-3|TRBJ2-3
CASSISFTDTQYF
TGTGCCAGCAGCATTTCCTTTACAGATACGCAGTATTTT
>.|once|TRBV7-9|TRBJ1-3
CASSPYRGTIYF
TGTGCCAGCAGCCCGTATCGGGGCACCATATATTTT
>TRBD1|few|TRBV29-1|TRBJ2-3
CSVAVPGQGLSDTQYF
TGCAGCGTTGCCGTTCCGGGACAGGGTTTATCAGATACGCAGTATTTT
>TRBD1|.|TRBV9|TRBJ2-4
CASSVGEGQGGHIQYF
TGTGCCAGCAGCGTAGGAGAGGGACAGGGAGGACACATTCAGTACTTC
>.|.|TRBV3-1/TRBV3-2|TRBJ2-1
CASSQDGVASSYNEQFF
TGTGCCAGCAGCCAAGATGGAGTGGCGAGCTCCTACAATGAGCAGTTCTTC
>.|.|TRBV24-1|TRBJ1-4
CATSDASGSTNEKLFF
TGTGCCACCAGTGATGCGTCAGGGTCAACTAATGAAAAACTGTTTTTT
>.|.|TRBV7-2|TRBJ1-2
CASSATGPYGYTF
TGTGCCAGCAGCGCAACAGGGCCCTATGGCTACACCTTC
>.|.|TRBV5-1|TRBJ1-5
CASSLHGGNNQPQHF
TGCGCCAGCAGCTTGCATGGAGGGAACAATCAGCCCCAGCATTTT
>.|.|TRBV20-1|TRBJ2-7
CSAINYNEQYF
TGCAGTGCTATCAATTACAACGAGCAGTACTTC
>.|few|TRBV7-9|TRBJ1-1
CASSFGETEAFF
TGTGCCAGCAGTTTCGGGGAGACTGAAGCTTTCTTT
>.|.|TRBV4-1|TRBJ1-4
CASSQSVTANEKLFF
TGCGCCAGCAGCCAAAGTGTAACAGCTAATGAAAAACTGTTTTTT
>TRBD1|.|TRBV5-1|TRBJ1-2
CASNPRPGQGFNGYTF
TGCGCCAGCAACCCAAGACCGGGACAGGGGTTTAATGGCTACACCTTC
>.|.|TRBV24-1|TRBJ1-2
CATSDFTRGYTF
TGTGCCACCAGTGATTTCACACGAGGCTACACCTTC
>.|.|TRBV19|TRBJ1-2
CASSSSRITDTNGYTF
TGTGCCAGTAGTAGCAGCAGAATAACGGACACTAATGGCTACACCTTC
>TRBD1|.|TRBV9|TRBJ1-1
CASSEGTGANTEAFF
TGTGCCAGCAGCGAAGGGACAGGGGCAAACACTGAAGCTTTCTTT
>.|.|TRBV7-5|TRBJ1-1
CARSLRGLGF
TGTGCCAGAAGCCTGCGGGGGCTAGGGTTT